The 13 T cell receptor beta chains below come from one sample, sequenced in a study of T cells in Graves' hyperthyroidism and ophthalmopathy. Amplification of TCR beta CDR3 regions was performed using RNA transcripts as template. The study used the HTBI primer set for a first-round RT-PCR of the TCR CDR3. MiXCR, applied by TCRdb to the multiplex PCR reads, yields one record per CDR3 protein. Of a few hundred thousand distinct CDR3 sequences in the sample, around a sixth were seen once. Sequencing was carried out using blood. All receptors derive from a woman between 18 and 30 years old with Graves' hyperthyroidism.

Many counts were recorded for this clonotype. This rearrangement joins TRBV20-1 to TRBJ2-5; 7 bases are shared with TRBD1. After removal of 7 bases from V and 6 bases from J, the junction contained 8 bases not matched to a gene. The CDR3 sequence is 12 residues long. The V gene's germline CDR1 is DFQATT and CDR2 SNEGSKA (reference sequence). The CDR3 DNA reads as TGCAGTGTTGAGGGACAGTCGCAGACCCAGTACTTC. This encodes CSVEGQSQTQYF.

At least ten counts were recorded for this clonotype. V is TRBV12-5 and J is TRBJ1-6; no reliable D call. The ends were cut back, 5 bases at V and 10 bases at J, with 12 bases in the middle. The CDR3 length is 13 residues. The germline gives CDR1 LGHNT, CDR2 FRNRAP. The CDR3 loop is CASGTPGWSPLHF. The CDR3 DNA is TGTGCTAGTGGTACCCCGGGGTGGTCACCCCTCCACTTT.

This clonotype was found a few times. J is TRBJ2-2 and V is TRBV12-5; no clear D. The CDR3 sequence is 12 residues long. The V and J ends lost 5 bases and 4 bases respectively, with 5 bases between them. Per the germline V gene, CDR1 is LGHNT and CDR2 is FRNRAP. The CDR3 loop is CASGQITGELFF. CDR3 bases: TGTGCTAGTGGTCAGATCACCGGGGAGCTGTTTTTT.

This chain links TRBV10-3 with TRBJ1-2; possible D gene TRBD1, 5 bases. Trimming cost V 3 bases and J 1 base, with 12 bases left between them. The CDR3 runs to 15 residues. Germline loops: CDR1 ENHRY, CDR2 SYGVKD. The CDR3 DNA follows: TGTGCCATCAGTGAAGGGCAGGGAAATAACTATGGCTACACCTTC. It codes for CAISEGQGNNYGYTF.

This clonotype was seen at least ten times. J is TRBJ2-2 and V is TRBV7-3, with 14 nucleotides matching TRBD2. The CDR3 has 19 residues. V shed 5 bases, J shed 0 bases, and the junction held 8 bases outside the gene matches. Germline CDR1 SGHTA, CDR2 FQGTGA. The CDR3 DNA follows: TGTGCCAGCAGCCCCTTCGGACTAGCGGGGGGCACGAACACCGGGGAGCTGTTTTTT. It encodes CASSPFGLAGGTNTGELFF.

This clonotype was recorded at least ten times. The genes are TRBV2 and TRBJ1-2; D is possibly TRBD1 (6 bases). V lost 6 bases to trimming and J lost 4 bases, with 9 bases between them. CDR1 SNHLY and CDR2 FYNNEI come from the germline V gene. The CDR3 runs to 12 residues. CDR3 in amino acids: CASRDSSYGYTF. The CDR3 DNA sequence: TGTGCCAGCAGGGACAGTAGCTATGGCTACACCTTC.

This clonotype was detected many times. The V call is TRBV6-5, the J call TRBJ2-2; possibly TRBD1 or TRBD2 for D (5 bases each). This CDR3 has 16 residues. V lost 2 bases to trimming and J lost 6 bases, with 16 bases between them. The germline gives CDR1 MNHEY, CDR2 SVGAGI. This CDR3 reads CASSYNPYSGPGELFF. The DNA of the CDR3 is TGTGCCAGCAGTTACAATCCTTACTCGGGGCCCGGGGAGCTGTTTTTT.

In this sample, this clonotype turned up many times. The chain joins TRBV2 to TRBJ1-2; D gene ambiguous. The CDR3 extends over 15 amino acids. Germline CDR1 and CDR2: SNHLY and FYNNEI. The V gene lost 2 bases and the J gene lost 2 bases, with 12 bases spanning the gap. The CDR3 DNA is TGTGCCAGCAGTGAATTCGAAGCATCAAACTATGGCTACACCTTC. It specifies CASSEFEASNYGYTF. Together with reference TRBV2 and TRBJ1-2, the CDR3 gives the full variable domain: EPEVTQTPSHQVTQMGQEVILRCVPISNHLYFYWYRQILGQKVEFLVSFYNNEISEKSEIFDDQFSVERPDGSNFTLKIRSTKLEDSAMYFCASSEFEASNYGYTFGSGTRLTVV.

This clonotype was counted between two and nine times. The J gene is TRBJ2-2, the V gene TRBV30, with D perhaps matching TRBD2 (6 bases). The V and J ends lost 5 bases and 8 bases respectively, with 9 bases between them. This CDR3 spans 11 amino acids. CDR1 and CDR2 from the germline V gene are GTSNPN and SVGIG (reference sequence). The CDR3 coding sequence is TGTGCCTGGGAGGGGACTGGGGAGCTGTTTTTT. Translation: CAWEGTGELFF.

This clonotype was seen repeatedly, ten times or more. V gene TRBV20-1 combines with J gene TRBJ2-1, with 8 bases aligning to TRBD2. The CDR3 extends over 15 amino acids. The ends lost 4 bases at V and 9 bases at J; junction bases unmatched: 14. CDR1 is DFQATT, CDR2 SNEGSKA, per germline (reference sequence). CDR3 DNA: TGCAGTGCTAATAGCGGGACCGGGGTGAGGGGTGAGCAGTTCTTC. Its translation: CSANSGTGVRGEQFF.

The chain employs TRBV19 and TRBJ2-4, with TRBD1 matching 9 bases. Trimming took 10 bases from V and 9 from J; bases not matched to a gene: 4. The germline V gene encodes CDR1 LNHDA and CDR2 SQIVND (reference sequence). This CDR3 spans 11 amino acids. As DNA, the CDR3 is TGTGCCACCGGACAGGGGTCCATTCAGTACTTC. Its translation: CATGQGSIQYF.

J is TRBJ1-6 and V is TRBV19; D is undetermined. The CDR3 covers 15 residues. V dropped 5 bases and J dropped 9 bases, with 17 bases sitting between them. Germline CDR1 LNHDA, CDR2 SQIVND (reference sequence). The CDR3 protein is CASSPRRWGGSPLHF. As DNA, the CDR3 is TGTGCCAGTAGTCCCCGACGATGGGGAGGTTCACCCCTCCACTTT.

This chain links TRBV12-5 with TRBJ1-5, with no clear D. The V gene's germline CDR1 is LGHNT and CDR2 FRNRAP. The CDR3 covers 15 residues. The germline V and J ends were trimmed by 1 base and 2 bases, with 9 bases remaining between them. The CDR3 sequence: CASGLGGSGNQPQHF. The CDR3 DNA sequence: TGTGCTAGTGGTTTGGGGGGAAGCGGCAATCAGCCCCAGCATTTT.